What follows is one T cell receptor (beta chain) and its context. In the original workflow: Cell counts per sample came from amplifying reference gene primers. Clones were sequenced by immunoSEQ multiplex PCR, and TCRdb holds only the in-frame ones, with some missing. V, J and clone size are those of that table, while D and trimming were read from the DNA. This table holds hundreds of thousands of clones, around 91% found once. The CDR3 consists of 16 residues. Germline V gene lookup returns CDR1 SEHNR and CDR2 FQNEAQ (reference sequence). The germline V and J ends were trimmed by 8 bases and 0 bases, with 17 bases remaining between them. The data belong to a study of blood T cell repertoires in COVID-19. Study-wide context: The study drew acute and convalescent COVID-19 samples from the United States, Italy and Spain.

The sequencing sample was made of peripheral blood. This receptor was taken from a young woman who had recovered from COVID-19. The rearrangement uses TRBV7-9 and TRBJ1-3; perhaps TRBD1 as D (6 bases). The CDR3 nucleotides are TGTGCCAGCGGCGAACAGGGTCGTGGCTCTGGAAACACCATATATTTT. It encodes CASGEQGRGSGNTIYF.